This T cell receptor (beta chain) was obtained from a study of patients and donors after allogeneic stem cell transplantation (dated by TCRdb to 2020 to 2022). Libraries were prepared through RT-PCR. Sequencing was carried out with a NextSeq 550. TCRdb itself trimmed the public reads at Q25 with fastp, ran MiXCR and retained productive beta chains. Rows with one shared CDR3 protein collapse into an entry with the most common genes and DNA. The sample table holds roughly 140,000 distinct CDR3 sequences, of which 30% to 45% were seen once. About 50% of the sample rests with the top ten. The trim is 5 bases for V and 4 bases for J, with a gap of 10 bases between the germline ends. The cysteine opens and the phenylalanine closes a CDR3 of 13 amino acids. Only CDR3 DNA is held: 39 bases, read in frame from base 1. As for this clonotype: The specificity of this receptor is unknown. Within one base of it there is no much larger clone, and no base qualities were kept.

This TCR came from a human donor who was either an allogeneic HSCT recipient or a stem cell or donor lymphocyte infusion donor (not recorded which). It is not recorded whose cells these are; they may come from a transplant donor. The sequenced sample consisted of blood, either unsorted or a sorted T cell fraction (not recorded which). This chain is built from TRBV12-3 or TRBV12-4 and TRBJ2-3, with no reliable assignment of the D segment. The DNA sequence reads TGTGCCAGCAGTCCCGCGCATCCAGATACGCAGTATTTT. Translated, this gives CASSPAHPDTQYF.